This T cell receptor (beta chain) was sequenced for a study of PD-L1 blockade in urothelial cancer. The protocol was immunoSEQ multiplex PCR, while the TCRdb copy is restricted to in-frame clones and leaves out a portion. In the table there are 35,000 to 55,000 clones, roughly 80% of which are singletons. CDR3 length equals 15 residues. The V and J ends lost 4 bases and 1 base, in that order; junction bases with no gene match: 2. The germline CDR1 and CDR2 sequences are MGHRA and YSYEKL. V usage is TRBV4-1 and J usage is TRBJ2-2; 8 nucleotides align to TRBD1. Material: PBMCs, obtained around atezolizumab (anti-PD-L1) treatment. The clonotype comes from a man between 65 and 80 years old with urothelial cancer. The CDR3 DNA sequence: TGCGCCAGCAGCCCTGGACAGGGGAACACCGGGGAGCTGTTTTTT. This sequence encodes CASSPGQGNTGELFF.